This T cell receptor beta chain was profiled in a study of T cell repertoires in ileal Crohn's disease. Study overall: Approximately 32% were active smokers at surgery; median disease duration was roughly 8 years.

Profiled with immunoSEQ multiplex PCR; TCRdb holds only in-frame clones, not every one. The table shows a few thousand clones, with 55% to 75% occurring only once. Time point of the sample: neoterminal ileum biopsy at postoperative endoscopy, about 6 months after surgery. The CDR3 length is 15 residues. Looked up from germline, CDR1 is MNHEY and CDR2 is SMNVEV (reference sequence). V lost 5 bases to trimming and J lost 6 bases, with 14 bases between them. Material: ileal tissue. This chain links TRBV27 with TRBJ1-6, with D perhaps matching TRBD1 (5 bases). The TCR was taken from an adult with Crohn's disease. CDR3 residues: CASSEAGSTNSPLHF. The CDR3 DNA follows: TGTGCCAGCAGTGAAGCAGGGTCTACTAATTCACCCCTCCACTTT.